The 9 T cell receptor beta chains given below trace back to one sample, sequenced in a study of blood T cell repertoires in COVID-19. Repertoires were generated with immunoSEQ multiplex PCR, while TCRdb's copy carries only in-frame clones and drops some. The sample lists more than 200,000 clones; 70% to 90% were seen once. The sequenced sample consisted of peripheral blood. Source of these receptors: a man older than 75 with acute or convalescent COVID-19.

The chain has TRBV7-3 and TRBJ2-7; 7 bases line up with TRBD1. This CDR3 is built from 16 residues. CDR1 and CDR2 (germline): SGHTA, FQGTGA. V lost 5 bases, J lost 7 bases, and 17 bases stayed unmatched. This CDR3 reads CASSTELDRESWEQYF. CDR3 bases: TGTGCCAGCAGCACAGAACTTGACAGGGAATCGTGGGAGCAGTACTTC.

This clone has only one observation. The V call is TRBV10-3, the J call TRBJ2-6, with 8 bases fitting TRBD1. The junction had 6 bases not matched to a gene; V was cut back by 6 bases and J by 2 bases. The CDR3 covers 16 residues. CDR1 ENHRY and CDR2 SYGVKD come from the germline V gene. CDR3 DNA sequence: TGTGCCATCAGACCCGGACAGGGCGCTGGGGCCAACGTCCTGACTTTC. As protein: CAIRPGQGAGANVLTF.

The chain employs TRBV29-1 and TRBJ2-4, with a tentative D call TRBD2 (5 bases). Germline lookup yields CDR1 SQVTM and CDR2 ANQGSEA. This CDR3 is built from 13 residues. Trimming took off 3 bases at V and 8 bases at J, with 14 bases between the two ends. CDR3 in amino acids: CSVDGSGSDIQYF. The CDR3 bases are TGCAGCGTTGATGGAAGCGGATCAGACATTCAGTACTTC.

The chain employs TRBV19 and TRBJ1-1; D possibly corresponds to TRBD1 (5 bases). Between the trimmed V and J ends, which lost 3 bases and 0 bases, there was a span of 8 bases. CDR3 length: 14 residues. Germline V CDR1 and CDR2: LNHDA, SQIVND (reference sequence). CDR3 sequence (DNA): TGTGCCAGTAGTATCAGACAGATGAACACTGAAGCTTTCTTT. It encodes CASSIRQMNTEAFF.

The gene calls are TRBV21-1 and TRBJ2-1; TRBD2, the table's D call, was not compared with the DNA. TRBV21-1 is reported as a pseudogene. The CDR3 has 13 amino acids. The CDR3 sequence is CASSMSHSLKPFF. The CDR3 region has the DNA TGTGCCAGCAGCATGTCCCACTCGCTTAAACCGTTCTTC.

The chain has TRBV19 and TRBJ1-2; possible D gene TRBD1, 6 bases. V was pared by 4 bases and J by 2 bases, with 17 bases between. The CDR3 sequence is 16 residues long. Germline lookup yields CDR1 LNHDA and CDR2 SQIVND (reference sequence). The CDR3 is CASSTPGRGGNYGYTF. CDR3 sequence (DNA): TGTGCCAGTAGTACCCCCGGCAGGGGAGGGAACTATGGCTACACCTTC.

The CDR3 is CASSEGQGVPNEQFF. As DNA, the CDR3 is TGTGCCAGCAGTGAGGGACAGGGGGTTCCGAATGAGCAGTTCTTC. V gene TRBV6-2 or TRBV6-3 combines with J gene TRBJ2-1, with 11 bases aligning to TRBD1. The CDR3 runs 15 residues. The ends lost 5 bases at V and 7 bases at J; junction bases unmatched: 7. Looked up from germline, CDR1 is MNHEY and CDR2 is SVGEGT.

V and J are TRBV4-1 and TRBJ2-5; TRBD2 aligns across 7 bases. Germline V gene data show CDR1 as MGHRA and CDR2 as YSYEKL. The CDR3 loop spans 16 amino acids. J was trimmed by 1 base and V by 4 bases; bases with no gene match: 9. This CDR3 is CASSRGGGRLQETQYF. The CDR3 nucleotides read TGCGCCAGCAGCCGTGGGGGGGGTAGACTCCAAGAGACCCAGTACTTC.

Only a few counts were recorded for this clone. This chain joins TRBV13 and TRBJ2-1; maybe TRBD2 (6 bases). The V gene lost 4 bases and the J gene lost 1 base, with 8 bases spanning the gap. From germline, CDR1 is PRHDT and CDR2 FYEKMQ (reference sequence). The CDR3 contains 14 residues. The chain's CDR3 is CASSSGLSYNEQFF. The CDR3, as DNA: TGTGCCAGCAGCTCGGGACTTTCCTACAATGAGCAGTTCTTC.